A selection of T cell receptor beta chains follows, all from one sample in a study of T cells in Graves' hyperthyroidism and ophthalmopathy. From the multiplex PCR reads, TCRdb called clonotypes with MiXCR, one entry per CDR3 protein. The sample records 700,000 or so distinct CDR3 sequences, 16% being singletons. Sequencing was performed on blood. The origin of the receptors is a young man with Graves' hyperthyroidism. CDR3s include the opening cysteine and the closing phenylalanine or tryptophan. The D gene is left open where the match is weak. Where a row states a size, it is once, few, many or the class of an expanded clone; other rows omit it.

d_call	clone_size	v_call	j_call	cdr3_aa	cdr3_nt
TRBD1	.	TRBV4-1	TRBJ1-2	CASSPTDREGGYTF	TGCGCCAGCAGCCCGACGGACAGGGAGGGTGGCTACACCTTC
.	few	TRBV28	TRBJ1-1	CASSPRALSLVAFF	TGTGCCAGCAGTCCCAGGGCCCTATCATTGGTAGCTTTCTTT
.	.	TRBV11-2	TRBJ2-6	CASSSMVVSGANVLTF	TGTGCCAGCAGCTCCATGGTAGTCTCTGGGGCCAACGTCCTGACTTTC
.	many	TRBV24-1	TRBJ2-2	CATATSQSSGELFF	TGTGCCACTGCGACAAGCCAAAGCTCCGGGGAGCTGTTTTTT
.	many	TRBV11-2	TRBJ2-3	CASSFVAGFSDTQYF	TGTGCCAGCAGCTTCGTAGCAGGGTTTTCGGATACGCAGTATTTT
TRBD2	.	TRBV10-3	TRBJ2-7	CASLAGGRSYEQYF	TGTGCCAGCCTAGCGGGAGGGCGATCCTACGAGCAGTACTTC
.	few	TRBV11-2	TRBJ2-4	CASTTGWRERRLYF	TGTGCCAGCACCACAGGCTGGCGGGAACGGCGACTGTACTTC
.	many	TRBV6-1	TRBJ2-1	CASSYQGYGDNEQFF	TGTGCCAGCAGTTATCAGGGGTACGGAGACAATGAGCAGTTCTTC
TRBD2	many	TRBV12-3/TRBV12-4	TRBJ2-3	CASSYGGGPSDTQYF	TGTGCCAGCAGTTACGGGGGAGGGCCGTCAGATACGCAGTATTTT
.	many	TRBV28	TRBJ2-7	CASRFLQGPYEQYF	TGTGCCAGCAGGTTTTTACAGGGTCCCTACGAGCAGTACTTC
.	many	TRBV9	TRBJ1-1	CASSGGANTEAFF	TGTGCCAGCAGCGGTGGCGCGAACACTGAAGCTTTCTTT
.	many	TRBV27	TRBJ2-1	CASRGRLSSYNEQFF	TGTGCCAGCAGAGGAAGACTCAGCTCCTACAATGAGCAGTTCTTC
TRBD1	.	TRBV9	TRBJ2-1	CASSVLDQGAYNEQFF	TGTGCCAGCAGCGTGCTTGATCAGGGGGCCTACAATGAGCAGTTCTTC
TRBD2	many	TRBV29-1	TRBJ2-7	CSVRAPTSGRAGVEQYF	TGCAGCGTTCGGGCACCGACTAGCGGGAGGGCTGGAGTCGAGCAGTACTTC
TRBD2	many	TRBV20-1	TRBJ2-7	CSALRTSGSYEQYF	TGCAGTGCTCTACGGACTAGCGGGAGCTACGAGCAGTACTTC
TRBD2	many	TRBV28	TRBJ2-7	CASLGLAPMREQYF	TGTGCCAGCCTGGGACTAGCCCCGATGAGGGAGCAGTACTTC
TRBD2	many	TRBV2	TRBJ2-1	CASKKASGDNEQFF	TGTGCCAGCAAGAAAGCTAGCGGGGACAATGAGCAGTTCTTC
TRBD1	few	TRBV18	TRBJ1-1	CASSPETGGLLNTEAFF	TGTGCCAGCTCACCAGAGACAGGGGGCCTTCTGAACACTGAAGCTTTCTTT
.	.	TRBV5-1	TRBJ1-2	CASSFLGGDGYTF	TGCGCCAGCAGCTTTCTAGGAGGGGATGGCTACACCTTC
.	many	TRBV28	TRBJ2-7	CASADGWGNEQYF	TGTGCCAGCGCGGACGGTTGGGGGAACGAGCAGTACTTC
.	few	TRBV24-1	TRBJ1-5	CATSDREGNQPQHF	TGTGCCACCAGTGACCGAGAGGGGAATCAGCCCCAGCATTTT
.	many	TRBV20-1	TRBJ1-5	CSARTAPNQPQHF	TGCAGTGCTAGGACAGCGCCGAATCAGCCCCAGCATTTT
TRBD2	.	TRBV6-1	TRBJ2-7	CASSTSGNEQYF	TGTGCCAGCAGTACTAGCGGGAACGAGCAGTACTTC
TRBD2	many	TRBV20-1	TRBJ2-1	CSAKPGLAGTYEQFF	TGCAGTGCTAAGCCGGGACTAGCGGGAACGTATGAGCAGTTCTTC
TRBD1	many	TRBV30	TRBJ1-2	CAWSVTGGANGYTF	TGTGCCTGGAGTGTAACAGGGGGCGCGAATGGCTACACCTTC
TRBD2	.	TRBV7-2	TRBJ2-7	CASSLGSSGRAEQYF	TGTGCCAGCAGCTTAGGGTCTAGCGGGAGGGCCGAGCAGTACTTC
TRBD1	.	TRBV7-2	TRBJ1-1	CASSSRTGEWGTEAFF	TGTGCCAGCAGCTCCCGGACAGGGGAATGGGGGACTGAAGCTTTCTTT
.	many	TRBV6-4	TRBJ2-5	CASSDRVGKTQYF	TGTGCCAGCAGTGACAGGGTAGGAAAGACCCAGTACTTC
.	many	TRBV12-3/TRBV12-4	TRBJ1-1	CASSAPTRLPEAFF	TGTGCCAGCAGTGCCCCCACCCGGCTCCCTGAAGCTTTCTTT
TRBD1	many	TRBV20-1	TRBJ1-1	CSARGQGRTEAFF	TGCAGTGCTAGAGGACAGGGAAGGACTGAAGCTTTCTTT
.	many	TRBV28	TRBJ2-5	CASNPRTEETQYF	TGTGCCAGCAACCCTAGGACAGAAGAGACCCAGTACTTC